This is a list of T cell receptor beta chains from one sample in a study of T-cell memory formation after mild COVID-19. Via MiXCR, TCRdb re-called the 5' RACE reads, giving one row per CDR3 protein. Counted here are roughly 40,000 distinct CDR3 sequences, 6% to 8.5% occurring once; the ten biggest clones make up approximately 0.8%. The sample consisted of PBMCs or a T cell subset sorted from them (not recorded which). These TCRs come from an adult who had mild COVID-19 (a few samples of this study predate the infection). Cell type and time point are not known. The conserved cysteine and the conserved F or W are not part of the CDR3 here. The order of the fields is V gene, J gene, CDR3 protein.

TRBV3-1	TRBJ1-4	ASRSGSTNEKLF
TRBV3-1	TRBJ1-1	ASSPWTGVAVHTEAF
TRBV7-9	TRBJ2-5	ASSSVRTETQY
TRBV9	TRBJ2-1	ASSPTAGSSLNEQF
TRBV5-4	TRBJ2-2	ASSSPRDFTGELF
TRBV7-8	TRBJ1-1	ASSLRRGLGNTEAF
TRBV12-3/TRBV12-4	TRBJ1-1	ASSKKQGWAMNTEAF
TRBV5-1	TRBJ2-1	ASSPGLAGASEQF
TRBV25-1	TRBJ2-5	ASSESENQETQY
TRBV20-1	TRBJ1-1	SASHGNTEAF
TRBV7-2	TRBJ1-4	ASSFSLREKLF
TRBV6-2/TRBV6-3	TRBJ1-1	ASRQQGSVLGLGKAF
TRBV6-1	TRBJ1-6	ASSELVPLGDSPLH
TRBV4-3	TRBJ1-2	ASSSDRPRSYGYT
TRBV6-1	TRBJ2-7	ASSEDYEQY
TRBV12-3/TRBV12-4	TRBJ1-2	ASSFAGAYGYT
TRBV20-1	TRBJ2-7	SASFASWDSYEQY
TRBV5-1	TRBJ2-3	ASSPPDDTQY
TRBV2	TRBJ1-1	ASSEMEGSTEAF
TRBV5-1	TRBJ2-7	ASSSEGATTGEQY
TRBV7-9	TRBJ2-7	ASSSTTGLVTYEQY
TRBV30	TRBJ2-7	AWNSGKIHEQY
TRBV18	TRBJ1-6	ASSPNKETPLH
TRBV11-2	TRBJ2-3	ASSLWGADTQY
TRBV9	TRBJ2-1	ASSTRLGLANEQF
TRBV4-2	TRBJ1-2	ASSQGTVYGYT
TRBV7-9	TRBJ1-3	ASSLVESGNTIY
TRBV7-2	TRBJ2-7	ASSQRTAGEQY
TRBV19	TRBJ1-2	ASETPAHYGYT
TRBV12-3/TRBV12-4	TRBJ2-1	ASSPTGLAGGLNEQF
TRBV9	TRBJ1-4	ASSPRLGTNEKLF
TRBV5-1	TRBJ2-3	ASSLFGADTQY
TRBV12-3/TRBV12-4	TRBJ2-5	ASRMTGTEETQY
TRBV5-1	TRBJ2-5	ASSPSTVETQY
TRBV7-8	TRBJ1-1	ASSLPSGQGTEAF
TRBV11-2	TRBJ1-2	ASSFLRTRRDGYT
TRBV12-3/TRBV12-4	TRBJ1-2	ASTWGVLGRGYT
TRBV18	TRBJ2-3	ASSPAVPSDTQY
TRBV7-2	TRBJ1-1	ASSLGRGQGEAF
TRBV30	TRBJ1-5	ACQSANSNQPQH
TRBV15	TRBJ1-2	ATSRERLGDGYT
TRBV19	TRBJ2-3	ASSSSPGGRALGTDTQY
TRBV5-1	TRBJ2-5	ASSYGGFTGQQTQY